This TCR beta chain emerged from a study of shared clonotypes between healthy human individuals. Both subsets, CD45RA+ naive and CD45RA-negative memory, were split from the CD4+ cells. TCRdb's table, derived via immunoSEQ multiplex PCR, lists solely in-frame clones and lacks some. Seen here are over a million clones, 75% to 80% observed once, and the top ten hold 0.5% to 0.6%. The CDR3 is 13 residues long. CDR1 MGHDK and CDR2 SYGVNS come from the germline V gene. Trimming removed 6 bases from V and 9 bases from J; junction bases left unmatched: 7. The TCR originated in a man aged 18 to 35 in good health. Some clones in this sample may be carry-over from other donors' samples. The V call is TRBV25-1, the J call TRBJ2-1; TRBD2 aligns across 8 bases. The sequenced sample consisted of memory CD4+ T cells from PBMCs. Sample subset: CD45RA-negative fraction. CDR3 residues: CASRTTGTSEQFF. CDR3 DNA: TGTGCCAGCAGAACTACCGGGACTAGTGAGCAGTTCTTC.